The 9 T cell receptor beta chains in this list originate from one sample, sequenced in a study of blood T cell repertoires in COVID-19. Libraries were prepared by immunoSEQ multiplex PCR; TCRdb keeps only in-frame clonotypes and omits some of them. The data hold 250,000 to 300,000 clones, with approximately 82% observed a single time. Sequencing input: PBMCs or T cells enriched from blood (not recorded which). These receptor sequences come from a man aged 35 to 55 who had been exposed to COVID-19.

The V gene is TRBV11-2, the J gene TRBJ2-7, with D possibly matching TRBD2 (7 bases). V lost 5 bases and J 2 bases, leaving 16 bases between the germline ends. The CDR3 sequence is 15 residues long. Germline CDR1 SGHAT, CDR2 FQNNGV. This CDR3 is CASSPKSGTTYEQYF. CDR3 in DNA: TGTGCCAGCAGCCCCAAGAGCGGGACAACCTACGAGCAGTACTTC.

The V gene is TRBV18, the J gene TRBJ2-1; weak D call: TRBD2 (6 bases). The CDR3 runs to 15 residues. Germline V gives CDR1 KGHSH, CDR2 LQKENI. Trimming shortened V by 3 bases and J by 7 bases, and 16 bases separated the two germline ends. The CDR3, as DNA: TGTGCCAGCTCACCGGCGGGACTCCGCTCTAATGAGCAGTTCTTC. Residues: CASSPAGLRSNEQFF. Full variable domain (remainder filled in from reference TRBV18 and TRBJ2-1): NAGVMQNPRHLVRRRGQEARLRCSPMKGHSHVYWYRQLPEEGLKFMVYLQKENIIDESGMPKERFSAEFPKEGPSILRIQQVVRGDSAAYFCASSPAGLRSNEQFFGPGTRLTVL.

This chain uses TRBV19 with TRBJ2-1; D is ambiguous. CDR1 is LNHDA and CDR2 is SQIVND in the germline V gene (reference sequence). This CDR3 spans 13 amino acids. V was shortened by 0 bases and J by 9 bases, with 9 bases between the two germline ends. CDR3 protein: CASSIDLSGEQFF. CDR3 coding DNA: TGTGCCAGTAGTATAGACCTCTCGGGTGAGCAGTTCTTC. Drawing the rest from reference TRBV19 and TRBJ2-1, the complete variable domain is DGGITQSPKYLFRKEGQNVTLSCEQNLNHDAMYWYRQDPGQGLRLIYYSQIVNDFQKGDIAEGYSVSREKKESFPLTVTSAQKNPTAFYLCASSIDLSGEQFFGPGTRLTVL.

This clone is a singleton in its sample. The chain joins TRBV30 to TRBJ1-3; no definite D call. The germline CDR1 and CDR2 sequences are GTSNPN and SVGIG (reference sequence). The CDR3 covers 14 residues. The V and J ends lost 5 bases and 0 bases respectively, with 11 bases between them. Written as DNA, the CDR3 is TGTGCCTGGGAGGTAGAACGCTCTGGAAACACCATATATTTT. It translates to CAWEVERSGNTIYF.

V and J are TRBV2 and TRBJ2-3; D ambiguous. Trimming shortened V by 6 bases and J by 5 bases, and 3 bases separated the two germline ends. From germline, CDR1 is SNHLY and CDR2 FYNNEI. The CDR3 extends over 10 amino acids. CDR3 coding DNA: TGTGCCAGCAGCCTAGATACGCAGTATTTT. Translating it yields CASSLDTQYF.

J is TRBJ2-7 and V is TRBV30; 11 nucleotides match TRBD1. V lost 4 bases and J lost 3; bases outside the gene matches: 2. Germline V gene data show CDR1 as GTSNPN and CDR2 as SVGIG (reference sequence). This CDR3 contains 13 residues. The CDR3 loop is CAWTGTGGYEQYF. CDR3 bases: TGTGCCTGGACCGGGACAGGGGGCTACGAGCAGTACTTC.

This clone has just one count. The rearrangement joins TRBV7-6 to TRBJ2-5; no clear D gene. Trimming left V 2 bases short and J 4 bases short, with 8 bases between. The germline V gene has CDR1 SGHVS and CDR2 FNYEAQ. The CDR3 is 13 amino acids. The CDR3 loop is CASSLLRTETQYF. The CDR3 nucleotides read TGTGCCAGCAGCTTACTACGCACAGAGACCCAGTACTTC.

This clone was seen a single time. The chain recombines TRBV4-2 with TRBJ2-1; TRBD2 might be the D (6 bases). CDR1 LGHNA and CDR2 YNFKEQ come from the germline V gene. Trimming removed 0 bases at V and 15 bases at J, with 24 bases between. CDR3 length: 16 residues. The CDR3 here is CASSQDVIAAGPPVFF. CDR3 DNA sequence: TGTGCCAGCAGCCAAGACGTAATAGCGGCAGGGCCACCGGTGTTCTTC.

The chain employs TRBV30 and TRBJ2-7, with D uncertain. The CDR3 runs 11 residues. CDR1 is GTSNPN, CDR2 SVGIG, per germline (reference sequence). V shed 4 bases and J shed 1 base, with 5 bases lying between them. CDR3 bases: TGTGCCTGGACCAGATCCTACGAGCAGTACTTC. It specifies CAWTRSYEQYF.